Following are 30 T cell receptor beta chains from one sample sequenced in a study of blood T cell repertoires in COVID-19. Sequencing used immunoSEQ multiplex PCR; TCRdb keeps in-frame clones, though not all of them. Found here are about 210,000 clones, approximately 90% of them singletons; the top ten hold approximately 10%. Sample: PBMCs or T cells enriched from blood (not recorded which). The receptors stem from a man between 18 and 35 years old with acute COVID-19.

The chain combines TRBV27 with TRBJ2-5; 8 bases are shared with TRBD2. Germline loops: CDR1 MNHEY, CDR2 SMNVEV (reference sequence). This CDR3 comprises 16 residues. The V and J ends lost 3 bases and 5 bases, in that order; junction bases with no gene match: 11. CDR3 in DNA: TGTGCCAGCAGTTTTTCCCCAGCGGGAGCAGTGGAGACCCAGTACTTC. Amino acids: CASSFSPAGAVETQYF.

The V gene is TRBV7-2, the J gene TRBJ1-6, with D possibly matching TRBD1 (6 bases). Germline V lookup: CDR1 SGHTA, CDR2 FQGNSA. CDR3 length equals 15 residues. V lost 3 bases and J 10 bases, leaving 16 bases between the germline ends. The CDR3 nucleotides are TGTGCCAGCAGCTTGGAAGTTACCAGGGGATCACCCCTCCACTTT. Encoded protein: CASSLEVTRGSPLHF.

The chain uses TRBV6-5 and TRBJ1-1, with 7 bases aligning to TRBD1. The CDR3 sequence is 12 residues long. The trim removed 6 bases at V and 5 bases at J, leaving 3 bases unmatched. Germline V gene lookup returns CDR1 MNHEY and CDR2 SVGAGI. The CDR3 spells CASRTGETEAFF. The CDR3 DNA reads TGTGCCAGCAGAACAGGGGAAACTGAAGCTTTCTTT.

This rearrangement joins TRBV28 to TRBJ2-7, with 7 bases lining up with TRBD2. J lost 1 base, V lost 2 bases, and 5 bases had no gene match. Germline CDR1 and CDR2: MDHEN and SYDVKM. This CDR3 spans 15 amino acids. CDR3 nucleotide sequence: TGTGCCAGCAGTTTAGACCTAGCGGTTTCCTACGAGCAGTACTTC. Residues: CASSLDLAVSYEQYF.

This chain joins TRBV6-5 and TRBJ1-2; 11 bases agree with TRBD1. V shed 6 bases and J 4 bases; nucleotides not matched to a gene: 4. Germline V lookup: CDR1 MNHEY, CDR2 SVGAGI. The CDR3 sequence is 14 residues long. This CDR3 is CASRAGTGGYGYTF. DNA for the CDR3: TGTGCCAGCAGAGCCGGGACAGGGGGCTATGGCTACACCTTC.

The chain links TRBV27 to TRBJ2-7; TRBD2 matches at 7 bases. Germline CDR1 is MNHEY and CDR2 is SMNVEV (reference sequence). The CDR3 is 15 residues long. The ends lost 3 bases at V and 4 bases at J; junction bases unmatched: 9. The CDR3 here is CASSLTAGRAYEQYF. CDR3 coding DNA: TGTGCCAGCAGTTTGACGGCGGGGAGGGCTTACGAGCAGTACTTC.

With regard to this clone: The sample contains more than one DNA sequence encoding this CDR3. The rearrangement joins TRBV7-3 to TRBJ2-1; 12 bases are a match to TRBD2. Trimming cost V 3 bases and J 8 bases; bases outside gene matches: 2. CDR1 is SGHTA, CDR2 FQGTGA, per germline. There are 14 residues in the CDR3. CDR3 coding DNA: TGTGCCAGCAGCTTGACTAGCGGGAGTGATGAGCAGTTCTTC. This gives the protein CASSLTSGSDEQFF.

The chain uses TRBV29-1 and TRBJ2-1, with D maybe TRBD1 (5 bases). Germline CDR1 SQVTM, CDR2 ANQGSEA. Trimming removed 8 bases at V and 3 bases at J, with 14 bases between. This CDR3 is built from 13 residues. CDR3 loop: CSLHPGNYNEQFF. CDR3 in DNA: TGCAGCCTTCACCCAGGGAACTACAATGAGCAGTTCTTC.

The V and J genes are TRBV4-1 and TRBJ1-4; 10 bases line up with TRBD1. In germline, CDR1 is MGHRA, CDR2 YSYEKL. V lost 3 bases and J lost 3; bases outside the gene matches: 7. The CDR3 runs to 17 residues. CDR3 in DNA: TGCGCCAGCAGCCAGCCGGGACAGGGGACAGCTAATGAAAAACTGTTTTTT. It codes for CASSQPGQGTANEKLFF.

The chain employs TRBV27 and TRBJ1-1; TRBD1 agrees at 8 bases. J lost 4 bases, V lost 5 bases, and 6 bases had no gene match. This CDR3 is built from 14 residues. CDR1 and CDR2 from the germline V gene are MNHEY and SMNVEV (reference sequence). CDR3 nucleotide sequence: TGTGCCAGCAGTCTCTTAACAGGGGGCACTGAAGCTTTCTTT. This codes for CASSLLTGGTEAFF.

The chain couples TRBV7-9 to TRBJ2-3; 7 bases are shared with TRBD1. The CDR3 has 17 residues. V lost 3 bases and J lost 3; bases outside the gene matches: 12. Germline V gives CDR1 SEHNR, CDR2 FQNEAQ (reference sequence). Here the CDR3 reads CASSFGLLTGVTDTQYF. CDR3 coding DNA: TGTGCCAGCAGCTTTGGCCTCCTAACAGGGGTTACAGATACGCAGTATTTT.

The chain carries TRBV12-3 or TRBV12-4 and TRBJ1-6; possibly TRBD1 for D (5 bases). Trimming took 0 bases from V and 13 from J, leaving 10 bases between them. The CDR3 length is 13 residues. The CDR3 loop reads CASSLAQGRPLHF. The CDR3 DNA is TGTGCCAGCAGTTTAGCGCAGGGCAGGCCCCTCCACTTT.

V is TRBV27 and J is TRBJ2-5; 11 bases map to TRBD1. From germline, CDR1 is MNHEY and CDR2 SMNVEV (reference sequence). The CDR3 consists of 18 residues. With V trimmed by 6 bases and J by 2 bases, 14 bases remained unmatched. CDR3 in DNA: TGTGCCAGCAGCCTGAAGGGACAGGGGGGTCGGTATCAAGAGACCCAGTACTTC. Translation: CASSLKGQGGRYQETQYF.

The CDR3 sequence: CASSTGQPNQPQHF. The CDR3 bases are TGCGCCAGCAGCACCGGACAGCCCAATCAGCCCCAGCATTTT. The V call is TRBV4-1, the J call TRBJ1-5; TRBD1 is a possible D gene (6 bases). The germline V gene encodes CDR1 MGHRA and CDR2 YSYEKL. The V end was cut by 5 bases, the J end by 3 bases, with 11 bases between. This CDR3 comprises 14 residues.

V is TRBV4-1 and J is TRBJ1-3; possibly TRBD1 for D (6 bases). With 4 bases removed from V and 1 base from J, the gap between germline ends came to 8 bases. Per the germline V gene, CDR1 is MGHRA and CDR2 is YSYEKL. This CDR3 comprises 14 residues. The DNA for the CDR3 is TGCGCCAGCAGCCCCAGGGGATCTGGAAACACCATATATTTT. It yields the protein CASSPRGSGNTIYF.

This chain connects TRBV25-1 to TRBJ2-1; 9 nucleotides match TRBD2. The CDR3 sequence is 16 residues long. Looked up from germline, CDR1 is MGHDK and CDR2 is SYGVNS. J gave up 7 bases and V 7 bases, and 14 bases lay outside the gene matches. The DNA for the CDR3 is TGTGCCAGCACAGAGAGGGTTAGCGGGAGTCAAAATGAGCAGTTCTTC. This encodes CASTERVSGSQNEQFF.

This chain uses TRBV9 with TRBJ1-2, with TRBD1 as a possible D gene (6 bases). This CDR3 is built from 16 residues. From germline, CDR1 is SGDLS and CDR2 YYNGEE. Between the trimmed V and J ends, which lost 0 bases and 7 bases, there was a span of 19 bases. CDR3 loop: CASSVGHRVLGGGYTF. As DNA, the CDR3 is TGTGCCAGCAGCGTAGGTCACAGGGTTCTTGGCGGTGGCTACACCTTC. The variable domain in full, completed from reference TRBV9 and TRBJ1-2, reads DSGVTQTPKHLITATGQRVTLRCSPRSGDLSVYWYQQSLDQGLQFLIQYYNGEERAKGNILERFSAQQFPDLHSELNLSSLELGDSALYFCASSVGHRVLGGGYTFGSGTRLTVV.

The rearrangement joins TRBV5-4 to TRBJ2-6; D ambiguous. This CDR3 region has 14 residues. Deletions cut 2 bases from V and 2 bases from J, with 5 bases between. Germline-derived CDR1 and CDR2 are SGHNT and YYREEE (reference sequence). For the CDR3, the DNA is TGTGCCAGCAGCTTTGAGGCTGGGGCCAACGTCCTGACTTTC. Protein sequence: CASSFEAGANVLTF.

The gene calls are TRBV28 and TRBJ2-1; 8 bases align to TRBD2. V trimming: 6 bases; J trimming: 5 bases; junction bases outside the gene matches: 12. Germline V gives CDR1 MDHEN, CDR2 SYDVKM. The CDR3 is 16 residues long. The CDR3 loop reads CASRDIPGLGHNEQFF. CDR3 nucleotides: TGTGCCAGCAGGGACATACCGGGACTAGGACACAATGAGCAGTTCTTC.

This sequence joins TRBV9 and TRBJ2-5; TRBD2 matches 10 bases. The junction had 7 bases not matched to a gene; V was cut back by 3 bases and J by 5 bases. CDR3 length: 15 amino acids. Looked up from germline, CDR1 is SGDLS and CDR2 is YYNGEE. This CDR3 is CASSASGRAGETQYF. CDR3 DNA sequence: TGTGCCAGCAGCGCCAGCGGGAGGGCCGGGGAGACCCAGTACTTC.

The CDR3 loop is CASSLNSFRGVQPQHF. The CDR3 DNA follows: TGTGCCAGCAGTTTAAATTCCTTCAGGGGCGTACAGCCCCAGCATTTT. V gene TRBV28 combines with J gene TRBJ1-5; tentative D call: TRBD1 (6 bases). CDR3 length: 16 amino acids. V was cut by 2 bases and J by 7 bases, with 18 bases left in between. The germline V gene has CDR1 MDHEN and CDR2 SYDVKM.

This chain connects TRBV18 to TRBJ2-3, with a possible D match to TRBD1 (5 bases). Trimming took 3 bases from V and 0 from J, leaving 10 bases between them. Germline V gives CDR1 KGHSH, CDR2 LQKENI. The CDR3 has 15 residues. CDR3 in DNA: TGTGCCAGCTCACCTCAGGGCAGTAGCACAGATACGCAGTATTTT. This gives the protein CASSPQGSSTDTQYF.

CDR3 protein: CASSPLASNTGELFF. The CDR3 bases are TGTGCCAGCAGCCCCCTAGCGTCGAACACCGGGGAGCTGTTTTTT. The chain employs TRBV7-8 and TRBJ2-2; tentative D call: TRBD2 (6 bases). Trimming removed 5 bases from V and 0 bases from J, with 10 bases in between. Germline V gene sequence: CDR1 SGHVS, CDR2 FQNEAQ. The length of the CDR3 is 15 residues.

The chain joins TRBV29-1 to TRBJ2-7, with 10 bases lining up with TRBD2. In germline, CDR1 is SQVTM, CDR2 ANQGSEA. The CDR3 totals 20 residues. V shed 4 bases, J shed 3 bases, and the junction held 24 bases outside the gene matches. CDR3 loop: CSVVGKPLAGERYRVYEQYF. The DNA of the CDR3 is TGCAGCGTTGTCGGAAAGCCGCTAGCGGGAGAAAGGTATCGGGTCTACGAGCAGTACTTC.

A single count supports this clone. The genes are TRBV7-2 and TRBJ1-1; the D gene is possibly TRBD1 (5 bases). V was shortened by 7 bases and J by 0 bases, with 12 bases between the two germline ends. The germline CDR1 and CDR2 sequences are SGHTA and FQGNSA. The CDR3 has 14 residues. The CDR3 reads CASNLGALNTEAFF. The DNA for the CDR3 is TGTGCCAGCAACCTTGGGGCATTGAACACTGAAGCTTTCTTT.

This chain joins TRBV28 and TRBJ1-1, with 12 bases that match TRBD1. Trimming took 5 bases from V and 11 from J; bases not matched to a gene: 12. CDR1 is MDHEN and CDR2 is SYDVKM in the germline V gene. The CDR3 runs 15 residues. In nucleotides, the CDR3 is TGTGCCAGCAGTCGGGGGACAGGGGGCGCCCCGGGGGCTTTCTTT. Protein: CASSRGTGGAPGAFF.

The chain has TRBV3-1 (or the pseudogene TRBV3-2) and TRBJ1-5, with a possible D match to TRBD1 (5 bases). This CDR3 contains 13 residues. Deletions cut 4 bases from V and 4 bases from J, with 8 bases between. From germline, CDR1 is LGHDT and CDR2 YNNKEL (reference sequence). CDR3 in amino acids: CASSLGPNQPQHF. As DNA, the CDR3 is TGTGCCAGCAGCCTGGGGCCAAATCAGCCCCAGCATTTT.

The chain carries TRBV2 and TRBJ1-6; a weak D match, TRBD1 (5 bases). This CDR3 has 15 residues. CDR1 is SNHLY and CDR2 is FYNNEI in the germline V gene. Trimming left V 5 bases short and J 1 base short, with 9 bases between. The CDR3: CASSPKGSYNSPLHF. The CDR3 nucleotides read TGTGCCAGCAGTCCTAAGGGGTCCTATAATTCACCCCTCCACTTT.

The V and J genes are TRBV7-2 and TRBJ1-2; 9 nucleotides agree with TRBD1. CDR3 length: 15 amino acids. V dropped 2 bases and J dropped 3; count of bases not matched to a gene: 4. Germline CDR1 and CDR2: SGHTA and FQGNSA. Here the CDR3 DNA reads TGTGCCAGCAGCTTAACAGGGGGCGCTGACTATGGCTACACCTTC. Amino acids: CASSLTGGADYGYTF.

The rearrangement links TRBV5-6 to TRBJ1-2; 8 bases line up with TRBD1. Trimming took 2 bases from V and 7 from J; bases not matched to a gene: 7. Germline V CDR1 and CDR2: SGHDT, YYEEEE. This CDR3 region has 14 residues. CDR3 sequence: CASSLGQGIGGYTF. The DNA for the CDR3 is TGTGCCAGCAGCTTAGGACAGGGAATCGGTGGCTACACCTTC.